This TCR beta chain was sequenced in a study of molecular identifiers for immune sequencing clone quantification. Overall study: In replicates, RNA from roughly 18,000 or 92,000 naive CD8 cells was split five ways, four sequenced. Study observations and caveats: The study found clones above 20 RNA copies held over 99% of effector molecules and under 1% in naive cells.

Naive CD8 T cells were FACS-sorted by CD8+CD4-CCR7+CD45RA+ markers. Methods described previously, with TCR primers listed, were used for bulk TCR libraries. In TCRdb, the PCR reads were re-called with MiXCR into one record per CDR3 protein. Seen here are hundreds of thousands of distinct CDR3 sequences, less than 30% observed once, and the top ten hold 0.78%. This clonotype was seen many times. The antigen is undetermined. This CDR3 has 14 residues. Trimming removed 4 bases at V and 5 bases at J, with 15 bases between. The V gene's germline CDR1 is SEHNR and CDR2 FQNEAQ (reference sequence). This TCR was sampled from a human donor in good health. Some libraries in this study had Jurkat cell RNA spiked in. The J gene is TRBJ2-7, the V gene TRBV7-9, with a possible D match to TRBD1 (6 bases). The sample comprised naive CD8+ T cells from blood, with Jurkat cell RNA spiked in. Subset in this sample: FACS-sorted CD8+CD4-CCR7+CD45RA+ naive T cells. The DNA of the CDR3 is TGTGCCAGCAGCTCACAGGGTTCTGGGCACGAGCAGTACTTC. Its protein product is CASSSQGSGHEQYF.